A selection of T cell receptor beta chains follows, all from one sample in a study of radiation and T cells in renal cell carcinoma. Measured with immunoSEQ multiplex PCR; TCRdb has only the in-frame clones, and not every one. This sample has some 95,000 clones; less than 90% occur once, and the top ten carry 6% to 9%. The specimen was blood, collected from a patient whose treatment included radiotherapy and nephrectomy. The receptors derive from a man in his forties or fifties with renal cell carcinoma. Each CDR3 is given with its conserved first and last residue. Each record gives: clone size, J gene, CDR3 length, D gene, V gene, CDR3 protein, CDR3 DNA. D genes are given only for firm matches. Size values are once, few and many counts, or a class for expanded clones, and some rows have none.

once | TRBJ2-5 | 15 | - | TRBV28 | CASSPRTVRKETQYF | TGTGCCAGCAGTCCCCGGACTGTTCGAAAAGAGACCCAGTACTTC
- | TRBJ1-1 | 14 | TRBD1 | TRBV5-1 | CASSLTGGGTEAFF | TGCGCCAGCAGCTTGACAGGGGGCGGCACTGAAGCTTTCTTT
- | TRBJ2-1 | 16 | - | TRBV6-1 | CASSEMWASWGNEQFF | TGTGCCAGCAGTGAGATGTGGGCTAGCTGGGGCAATGAGCAGTTCTTC
- | TRBJ2-3 | 15 | - | TRBV9 | CASSGSGQEQDTQYF | TGTGCCAGCAGCGGTAGCGGACAGGAGCAAGATACGCAGTATTTT
- | TRBJ1-2 | 17 | - | TRBV28 | CASSLGVGFGGRYGYTF | TGTGCCAGCAGTTTAGGGGTGGGATTCGGGGGTCGGTATGGCTACACCTTC
- | TRBJ2-1 | 15 | TRBD2 | TRBV30 | CARGTSGSSYNEQFF | TGTGCCCGAGGGACTAGCGGCTCATCCTACAATGAGCAGTTCTTC
- | TRBJ1-1 | 14 | - | TRBV5-1 | CASSLGRQEYEAFF | TGCGCCAGCAGCTTGGGTCGGCAGGAGTATGAAGCTTTCTTT
- | TRBJ1-2 | 15 | TRBD1 | TRBV9 | CASSPSGTGERGYTF | TGTGCCAGCAGCCCTAGTGGGACAGGGGAGCGTGGCTACACCTTC
- | TRBJ2-5 | 15 | TRBD2 | TRBV19 | CASSRGTSGQETQYF | TGTGCCAGTAGTAGAGGGACTAGCGGGCAAGAGACCCAGTACTTC
- | TRBJ1-2 | 15 | - | TRBV14 | CASSNPGREKGGYTF | TGTGCCAGCAGCAACCCGGGCCGCGAAAAAGGGGGCTACACCTTC
many | TRBJ1-2 | 13 | TRBD1 | TRBV30 | CAWSSDRVVAYTF | TGTGCCTGGAGTTCGGACAGGGTGGTTGCCTACACCTTC
once | TRBJ2-4 | 12 | TRBD1 | TRBV19 | CASSLQGNIQYF | TGTGCCAGTAGTCTACAGGGGAACATTCAGTACTTC
- | TRBJ1-6 | 15 | TRBD1 | TRBV6-1 | CASSVGQGAHSPLHF | TGTGCCAGCAGTGTCGGGCAGGGGGCTCATTCACCCCTCCACTTT
once | TRBJ2-5 | 14 | TRBD1 | TRBV6-7 | CASSSKTGGETQYF | TGTGCCAGCAGTTCTAAGACAGGGGGAGAGACCCAGTACTTC
- | TRBJ1-1 | 16 | - | TRBV27 | CASRKTRTEMNTEAFF | TGTGCCAGCAGGAAGACTCGGACGGAGATGAACACTGAAGCTTTCTTT
- | TRBJ2-1 | 12 | - | TRBV6-6 | CASNLWDNEQFF | TGTGCCAGCAATCTCTGGGACAATGAGCAGTTCTTC
- | TRBJ1-5 | 15 | TRBD1 | TRBV30 | CAWSVGQGGNQPQHF | TGTGCCTGGAGTGTCGGACAGGGGGGCAATCAGCCCCAGCATTTT
- | TRBJ1-1 | 14 | - | TRBV9 | CASSVGPMNTEAFF | TGTGCCAGCAGCGTAGGTCCGATGAACACTGAAGCTTTCTTT
- | TRBJ2-1 | 15 | TRBD2 | TRBV2 | CASSDPSGGWNEQFF | TGTGCCAGCAGTGACCCTAGCGGGGGGTGGAATGAGCAGTTCTTC
- | TRBJ2-2 | 14 | - | TRBV6-6 | CATHPLENTGELFF | TGTGCCACGCATCCGCTAGAGAACACCGGGGAGCTGTTTTTT
- | TRBJ2-3 | 16 | - | TRBV18 | CASSPAGTRSTDTQYF | TGTGCCAGCTCACCCGCAGGTACCCGGAGCACAGATACGCAGTATTTT
once | TRBJ2-1 | 15 | TRBD1 | TRBV9 | CASSTGQSSYNEQFF | TGTGCCAGCAGCACGGGACAGAGCTCCTACAATGAGCAGTTCTTC
once | TRBJ1-2 | 12 | - | TRBV28 | CASRSGSYGYTF | TGTGCCAGCAGGAGTGGCTCCTATGGCTACACCTTC
- | TRBJ2-1 | 15 | TRBD1 | TRBV9 | CASSPRDRSYNEQFF | TGTGCCAGCAGCCCTCGGGACAGGTCATACAATGAGCAGTTCTTC
- | TRBJ2-6 | 14 | - | TRBV19 | CASIEGSGANVLTF | TGTGCCAGTATAGAGGGCTCTGGGGCCAACGTCCTGACTTTC
- | TRBJ1-2 | 15 | TRBD1 | TRBV4-3 | CASSTVIRGTEGYTF | TGCGCCAGCAGTACCGTTATTAGGGGGACAGAGGGCTACACCTTC
- | TRBJ1-1 | 12 | - | TRBV2 | CASKPGRPEAFF | TGTGCCAGCAAACCAGGACGACCTGAAGCTTTCTTT
- | TRBJ2-3 | 15 | TRBD1 | TRBV30 | CAWTFGQGRADTQYF | TGTGCCTGGACCTTCGGACAGGGGAGGGCAGATACGCAGTATTTT